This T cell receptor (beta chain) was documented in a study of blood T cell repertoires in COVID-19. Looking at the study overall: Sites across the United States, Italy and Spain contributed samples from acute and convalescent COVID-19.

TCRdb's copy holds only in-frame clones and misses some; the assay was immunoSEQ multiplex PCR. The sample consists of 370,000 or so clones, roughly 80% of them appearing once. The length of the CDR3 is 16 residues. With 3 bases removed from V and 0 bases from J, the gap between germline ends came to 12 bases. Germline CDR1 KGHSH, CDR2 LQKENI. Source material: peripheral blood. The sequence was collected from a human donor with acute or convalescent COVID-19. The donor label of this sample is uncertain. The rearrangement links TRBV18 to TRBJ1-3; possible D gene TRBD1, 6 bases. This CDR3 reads CASSPVDSFSGNTIYF. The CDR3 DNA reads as TGTGCCAGCTCACCGGTGGACAGTTTCTCTGGAAACACCATATATTTT.